Listed here are 15 T cell receptor beta chains from one sample, sequenced in a study of T cells after yellow fever vaccination. TCRdb passed the 5' RACE reads through MiXCR, listing each CDR3 protein once. The sample includes about 320,000 distinct CDR3 sequences, around a tenth of them seen just once. Sequencing used CD4+ T cells sorted from PBMCs, obtained 45 days after the yellow fever booster vaccination. Receptor source: a man aged 18-30 years who received the YFV17D yellow fever vaccine.

This clonotype has at least ten counts. At one end, the junction sequence differs from germline, possibly due to a read error. V is TRBV9 and J is TRBJ2-5; TRBD1 agrees at 8 bases. The germline CDR1 and CDR2 sequences are SGDLS and YYNGEE. The length of the CDR3 is 14 residues. CDR3 coding DNA: TGCGCCAGCAGCGCAGGACAGGGAAAAGAGACCCAGTACTTC. It translates to CASSAGQGKETQYF.

This clonotype came up a few times. The rearrangement uses TRBV5-1 and TRBJ1-2; a possible D gene is TRBD1 (6 bases). The germline V gene has CDR1 SGHRS and CDR2 YFSETQ. The length of the CDR3 is 14 residues. Trimming stripped 0 bases from V and 3 bases from J, with 9 bases between. Here the CDR3 DNA reads TGCGCCAGCAGCTTGGAACGGGGGCACTATGGCTACACCTTC. Translating gives CASSLERGHYGYTF.

The chain is built from TRBV19 and TRBJ2-3; 8 bases are a match to TRBD2. Germline V CDR1 and CDR2: LNHDA, SQIVND (reference sequence). The CDR3 runs to 13 residues. The J segment lost 4 bases and the V segment lost 6 bases, leaving 3 bases of the junction unmatched. The CDR3 sequence: CASRSGLADTQYF. The CDR3 nucleotides are TGTGCCAGTAGATCGGGACTAGCAGATACGCAGTATTTT. Filled out from reference TRBV19 and TRBJ2-3, the complete variable domain reads DGGITQSPKYLFRKEGQNVTLSCEQNLNHDAMYWYRQDPGQGLRLIYYSQIVNDFQKGDIAEGYSVSREKKESFPLTVTSAQKNPTAFYLCASRSGLADTQYFGPGTRLTVL.

This clonotype came up a few times. The chain is built from TRBV3-1 and TRBJ1-4; 7 positions agree with TRBD1. Germline values: CDR1 LGHDT, CDR2 YNNKEL (reference sequence). With V trimmed by 3 bases and J by 5 bases, 12 bases remained unmatched. The CDR3 has 17 residues. For the CDR3, the DNA is TGTGCCAGCAGCCAGCCAGTTACTGGGACAGAAAATGAAAAACTGTTTTTT. Encoded protein: CASSQPVTGTENEKLFF.

This clonotype was found many times. The J gene is TRBJ2-1, the V gene TRBV24-1, with 14 bases matching TRBD2. Germline V gene sequence: CDR1 KGHDR, CDR2 SFDVKD. This CDR3 has 20 amino acids. The V gene end was trimmed by 1 base and the J gene end by 9 bases; junction bases not matched to a gene: 16. CDR3 amino acids: CATSDFKGTSGGLGDSEQFF. The CDR3 DNA reads as TGTGCCACCAGTGATTTCAAGGGGACTAGCGGGGGCCTGGGGGATAGTGAGCAGTTCTTC.

This chain joins TRBV23-1 and TRBJ2-4, with 9 bases aligning to TRBD1. TRBV23-1 is placed among ORFs of uncertain function. The CDR3 totals 16 residues. The V and J ends lost 3 bases and 3 bases, in that order; junction bases with no gene match: 6. The CDR3 DNA follows: TGCGCCAGCAGTCACGGCGAGGACAGGGGCAAAAACATTCAGTACTTC. Translating gives CASSHGEDRGKNIQYF.

This clonotype was detected only a few times. V gene TRBV12-3 or TRBV12-4 combines with J gene TRBJ2-5, with D possibly TRBD1 on 5 matching bases. CDR3 length: 15 amino acids. V gave up 5 bases and J gave up 6 bases, with 19 bases separating them. CDR3 sequence: CASSVQIGAMKTQYF. As DNA, the CDR3 is TGTGCCAGCAGTGTGCAGATTGGGGCCATGAAGACCCAGTACTTC.

This clonotype came up many times. CDR3 nucleotides: TGCGCCAGCAGCTTGGAGGGGGACGGTCAGCCCCAGCATTTT. This sequence encodes CASSLEGDGQPQHF. This sequence joins TRBV5-1 and TRBJ1-5; TRBD1 might be the D (6 bases). This CDR3 spans 14 amino acids. The germline CDR1 and CDR2 sequences are SGHRS and YFSETQ. V was trimmed by 0 bases and J by 6 bases, leaving 10 bases between them.

This clonotype has only a few counts. J is TRBJ1-1 and V is TRBV7-2; no firm D call. The germline V gene encodes CDR1 SGHTA and CDR2 FQGNSA. Trimming took off 5 bases at V and 5 bases at J, with 18 bases between the two ends. The CDR3 runs 15 residues. This CDR3 is CASSLGASGGTEAFF. The CDR3 DNA sequence: TGTGCCAGCAGCCTTGGTGCGTCGGGCGGAACTGAAGCTTTCTTT.

The J gene is TRBJ1-6, the V gene TRBV12-3 or TRBV12-4; the match to TRBD1 covers 9 bases. Trimming cost V 8 bases and J 6 bases; bases outside gene matches: 8. This CDR3 contains 15 residues. DNA of the CDR3: TGTGCCAGCTGTACAGGGGGCCCACGTAATTCACCCCTCCACTTT. Its translation is CASCTGGPRNSPLHF.

This clonotype was counted ten times or more. The rearrangement links TRBV5-1 to TRBJ1-2; D not resolved. The CDR3 has 15 amino acids. V was trimmed by 4 bases and J by 0 bases, leaving 13 bases between them. From germline, CDR1 is SGHRS and CDR2 YFSETQ. The CDR3 here is CASSADGFSNYGYTF. CDR3 DNA: TGCGCCAGCAGCGCGGACGGATTTTCTAACTATGGCTACACCTTC.

This clonotype was seen a handful of times. This CDR3 is CASSSYSYTGELFF. Here the CDR3 DNA reads TGTGCCAGCAGCTCCTACAGTTACACCGGGGAGCTGTTTTTT. The gene calls are TRBV7-9 and TRBJ2-2; unclear D gene. Trimming cost V 4 bases and J 3 bases, with 9 bases left between them. Germline CDR1 and CDR2: SEHNR and FQNEAQ (reference sequence). The CDR3 sequence is 14 residues long.

This clonotype occurred many times. The chain uses TRBV30 and TRBJ2-3; D is ambiguous. V lost 2 bases and J 6 bases, leaving 12 bases between the germline ends. The length of the CDR3 is 13 residues. CDR1 and CDR2 (germline): GTSNPN, SVGIG (reference sequence). The CDR3 DNA reads TGTGCCTGGAGTCCCAACGCTGGGGATACGCAGTATTTT. This sequence encodes CAWSPNAGDTQYF.

The rearrangement joins TRBV4-3 to TRBJ1-6, with D possibly matching TRBD1 (5 bases). The CDR3 totals 16 residues. Germline V gene data show CDR1 as LGHNA and CDR2 as YSLEER. Trimming removed 6 bases from V and 0 bases from J, with 12 bases in between. CDR3 sequence: CASREGFSSYNSPLHF. As DNA, the CDR3 is TGCGCCAGCAGGGAGGGGTTTTCCTCCTATAATTCACCCCTCCACTTT.

This clonotype has ten or more counts. One end of the junction is discordant with germline, which a read error may explain. This chain links TRBV11-2 with TRBJ2-1; D gene unclear. The CDR3 consists of 12 residues. Germline V CDR1 and CDR2: SGHAT, FQNNGV. CDR3 sequence reads: CASSLEGNEQFF. Here the CDR3 DNA reads TGCGCCAGCAGCTTGGAAGGGAATGAGCAGTTCTTC.